What follows describes a single T cell receptor beta chain. One end of the junction does not line up with germline, which may come from a read error. Patients who underwent sequencing had shown CD8+CD57+ cell expansion by flow cytometry. TCR beta VDJ and CDR3 were profiled, and genomic DNA was the template. TCRdb re-analysed the reads in MiXCR, keeping a single row per CDR3 protein. The sample lists roughly 170,000 distinct CDR3 sequences, about 50% occurring once. The data were obtained in a study of CD8+CD57+ T cells in acquired aplastic anemia. The TCR was taken from a human donor with aplastic anemia. The sample was sorted CD4+, CD8+, or CD8+CD57+ T cells (not recorded which) from PBMCs.

The CDR3 is CSVELAGPLSF. The CDR3 DNA reads TGCAGCGTTGAACTAGCGGGCCCCCTTAGCTTC. The genes are TRBV29-1 and TRBJ2-5; 8 nucleotides match TRBD2. This CDR3 has 11 residues. Per germline, CDR1 SQVTM and CDR2 ANQGSEA.